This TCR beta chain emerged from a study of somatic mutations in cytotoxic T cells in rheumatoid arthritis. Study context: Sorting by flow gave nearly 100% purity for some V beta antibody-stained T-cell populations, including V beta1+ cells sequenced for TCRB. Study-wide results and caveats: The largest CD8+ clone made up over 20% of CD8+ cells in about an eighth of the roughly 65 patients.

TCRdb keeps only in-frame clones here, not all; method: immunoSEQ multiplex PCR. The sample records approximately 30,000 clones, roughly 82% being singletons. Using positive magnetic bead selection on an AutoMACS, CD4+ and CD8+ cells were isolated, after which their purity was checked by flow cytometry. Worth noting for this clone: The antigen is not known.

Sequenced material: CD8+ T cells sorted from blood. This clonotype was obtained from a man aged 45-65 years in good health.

CDR3 bases: TGTGCCAGCAGCTTAGCCCGGAACACAGGGGGTAGGAGCAATCAGCCCCAGCATTTT. Translating it yields CASSLARNTGGRSNQPQHF. The chain joins TRBV7-8 to TRBJ1-5, with 8 positions matching TRBD1. The CDR3 runs to 19 residues. Looked up from germline, CDR1 is SGHVS and CDR2 is FQNEAQ. The trim removed 0 bases at V and 1 base at J, leaving 11 bases unmatched.